Given below is one T cell receptor (beta chain) in context. The antigen is unknown. This entry belongs to a study of yellow fever vaccine responses in identical twins. Germline V lookup: CDR1 SGHNT, CDR2 YYREEE (reference sequence). The CDR3 length is 13 residues. V lost 1 base, J lost 2 bases, and 7 bases lay in between. Study-level points and caveats: It has been reported that, in twins, the vaccine T cell response seemed partly convergent and partly personalized.

Each CDR3 protein is one row after TCRdb ran MiXCR on the RT-PCR reads. Of approximately 10,000 distinct CDR3 sequences detected, 77% appear once; the ten largest clones hold almost 7.5%. The sequenced sample was T cells from blood (PBMCs), unsorted or a sorted subset (not recorded which), obtained before or after yellow fever vaccination (not recorded which). This TCR derives from a woman aged 18-29 years who received the yellow fever vaccine. The chain links TRBV5-4 to TRBJ2-7, with D tentatively TRBD2 (6 bases). The CDR3 sequence: CASSLWTTYEQYF. CDR3 nucleotide sequence: TGTGCCAGCAGCTTGTGGACTACCTACGAGCAGTACTTC.